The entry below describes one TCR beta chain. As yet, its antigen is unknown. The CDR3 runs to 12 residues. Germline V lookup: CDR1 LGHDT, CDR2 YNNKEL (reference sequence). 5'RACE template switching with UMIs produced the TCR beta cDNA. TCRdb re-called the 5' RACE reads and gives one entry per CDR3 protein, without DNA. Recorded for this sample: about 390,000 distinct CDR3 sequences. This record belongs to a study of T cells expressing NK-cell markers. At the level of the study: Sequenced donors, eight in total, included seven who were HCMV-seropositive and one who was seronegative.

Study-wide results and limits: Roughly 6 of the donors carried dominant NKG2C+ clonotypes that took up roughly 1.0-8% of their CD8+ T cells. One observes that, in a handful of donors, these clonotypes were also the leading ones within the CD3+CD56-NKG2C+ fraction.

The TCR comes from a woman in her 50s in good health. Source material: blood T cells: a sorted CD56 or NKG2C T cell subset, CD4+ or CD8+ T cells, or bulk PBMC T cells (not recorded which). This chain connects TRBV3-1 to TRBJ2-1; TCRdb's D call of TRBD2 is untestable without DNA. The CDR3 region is CASSHFRGRQFF.